This is a list of T cell receptor beta chains from one sample in a study of shared clonotypes between healthy human individuals. Assay used: immunoSEQ multiplex PCR; TCRdb lists only in-frame clones, some missing. The sample has around 690,000 clones, 80% to 95% seen once. Sequenced material: memory CD8+ T cells from PBMCs. The receptors here all came from a man between 18 and 35 years old in good health. Some clones in this sample may be carry-over from other donors' samples. Both conserved end residues are part of each CDR3. A D gene is named only where the DNA matches it firmly. Some rows mark clone size as missing; the rest say once, few, many or name a class of expanded clone.

D | J | size | V | length | CDR3 | DNA
NA | TRBJ2-4 | NA | TRBV11-3 | 13 | CASSWDSGTHQYF | TGTGCCAGCAGCTGGGATTCCGGGACTCATCAGTACTTC
NA | TRBJ2-2 | NA | TRBV6-1 | 14 | CASSAGKYTGELFF | TGTGCCAGCAGTGCCGGGAAATACACCGGGGAGCTGTTTTTT
NA | TRBJ2-1 | once | TRBV7-9 | 14 | CASSDRSSYNEQFF | TGTGCCAGCAGCGACAGGAGCTCCTACAATGAGCAGTTCTTC
TRBD1 | TRBJ2-7 | NA | TRBV14 | 15 | CASSQDLTGIYEQYF | TGTGCCAGCAGCCAAGATTTGACAGGGATCTACGAGCAGTACTTC
TRBD1 | TRBJ1-2 | NA | TRBV19 | 15 | CASSVGPGQGMGYTF | TGTGCCAGTAGTGTGGGGCCGGGACAGGGGATGGGCTACACCTTC
NA | TRBJ1-2 | few | TRBV30 | 14 | CAWSVRWRDHRYTF | TGTGCCTGGAGTGTACGGTGGCGGGACCACCGCTACACCTTC
NA | TRBJ2-1 | NA | TRBV27 | 13 | CASSLSSRNEQFF | TGTGCCAGCAGTTTATCCAGCCGGAATGAGCAGTTCTTC
TRBD1 | TRBJ2-7 | NA | TRBV2 | 15 | CASSELGDRGREQYF | TGTGCCAGCAGTGAGCTAGGAGACAGGGGGCGCGAGCAGTACTTC
TRBD2 | TRBJ2-2 | NA | TRBV6-5 | 13 | CASSYRGAGELFF | TGTGCCAGCAGTTACCGGGGGGCCGGGGAGCTGTTTTTT
TRBD1 | TRBJ2-5 | NA | TRBV6-5 | 14 | CASSYRGPRETQYF | TGTGCCAGCAGTTACAGGGGGCCTCGGGAGACCCAGTACTTC
TRBD2 | TRBJ2-5 | NA | TRBV28 | 17 | CASSSRATSGRVKTQYF | TGTGCCAGCAGTTCTCGGGCGACTAGCGGGAGGGTAAAGACCCAGTACTTC
NA | TRBJ2-7 | NA | TRBV29-1 | 12 | CSVRDGMYEQYF | TGCAGCGTTAGGGACGGGATGTACGAGCAGTACTTC
TRBD2 | TRBJ2-2 | NA | TRBV5-8 | 20 | CASSLELRNQREGRDGELFF | TGTGCCAGCAGCTTGGAATTGAGAAACCAGCGGGAAGGGCGCGACGGGGAGCTGTTTTTT
NA | TRBJ1-3 | NA | TRBV19 | 18 | CASSIGPGKFTSGNTIYF | TGTGCCAGTAGTATTGGGCCAGGGAAGTTCACTTCTGGAAACACCATATATTTT
NA | TRBJ2-1 | NA | TRBV27 | 14 | CASSFTSFHNEQFF | TGTGCCAGCAGTTTTACTAGCTTCCACAATGAGCAGTTCTTC
NA | TRBJ2-1 | NA | TRBV2 | 14 | CASSEARGEIGQFF | TGTGCCAGCAGTGAGGCTAGGGGCGAGATAGGGCAGTTCTTC
NA | TRBJ2-7 | NA | TRBV29-1 | 14 | CSVVGQPSSYEQYF | TGCAGCGTTGTGGGGCAACCAAGCTCCTACGAGCAGTACTTC
TRBD2 | TRBJ2-7 | NA | TRBV28 | 15 | CASSSRLAGWYEQYF | TGTGCCAGCAGTTCTCGACTAGCGGGATGGTACGAGCAGTACTTC
NA | TRBJ2-4 | NA | TRBV5-8 | 18 | CASSPDLEGWGKKNIQYF | TGTGCCAGCAGCCCGGACCTAGAGGGTTGGGGGAAAAAAAACATTCAGTACTTC
TRBD1 | TRBJ2-1 | NA | TRBV28 | 13 | CASSLRGLDEQFF | TGTGCCAGCAGTTTAAGGGGGCTGGATGAGCAGTTCTTC
TRBD1 | TRBJ1-1 | NA | TRBV2 | 15 | CASSGLDRVNTEAFF | TGTGCCAGCAGTGGCCTCGACAGGGTGAACACTGAAGCTTTCTTT
NA | TRBJ2-7 | NA | TRBV7-3 | 13 | CASSLTARGEQYF | TGTGCCAGCAGCTTAACGGCTAGGGGGGAGCAGTACTTC
NA | TRBJ1-1 | NA | TRBV9 | 18 | CASSVRGYRRPGDTEAFF | TGTGCCAGCAGCGTTAGAGGGTACAGAAGGCCCGGTGACACTGAAGCTTTCTTT
NA | TRBJ2-1 | NA | TRBV7-6 | 16 | CASSPGGISSYNEQFF | TGTGCCAGCAGCCCGGGCGGGATAAGCTCCTACAATGAGCAGTTCTTC
TRBD2 | TRBJ2-1 | NA | TRBV27 | 15 | CASSSSGRVGNEQFF | TGTGCCAGCAGTTCGAGCGGGAGGGTCGGCAATGAGCAGTTCTTC
NA | TRBJ1-5 | NA | TRBV27 | 13 | CASSLSPNQPQHF | TGTGCCAGCAGTTTATCCCCAAATCAGCCCCAGCATTTT
TRBD2 | TRBJ2-2 | once | TRBV2 | 16 | CASRPGLAVITGELFF | TGTGCCAGCAGACCGGGACTAGCGGTTATCACCGGGGAGCTGTTTTTT